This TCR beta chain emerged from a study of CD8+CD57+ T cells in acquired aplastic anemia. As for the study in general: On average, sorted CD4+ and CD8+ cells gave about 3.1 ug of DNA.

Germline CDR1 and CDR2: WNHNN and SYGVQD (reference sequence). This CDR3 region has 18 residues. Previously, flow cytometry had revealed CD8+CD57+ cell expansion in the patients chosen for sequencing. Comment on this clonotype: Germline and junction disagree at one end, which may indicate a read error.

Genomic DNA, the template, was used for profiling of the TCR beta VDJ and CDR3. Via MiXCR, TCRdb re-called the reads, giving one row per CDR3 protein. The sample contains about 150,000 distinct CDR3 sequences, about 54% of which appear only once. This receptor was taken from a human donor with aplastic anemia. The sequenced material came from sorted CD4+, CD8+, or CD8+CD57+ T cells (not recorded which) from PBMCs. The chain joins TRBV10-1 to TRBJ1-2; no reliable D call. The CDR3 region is CACSDPRSGLCANYGYTF. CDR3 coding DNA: TGCGCCTGCAGTGACCCGCGTAGCGGCTTATGTGCTAACTACGGCTACACCTTC.